This T cell receptor beta chain is from a study of T cell responses to AZD1222 COVID-19 vaccine. Generated by immunoSEQ multiplex PCR, the TCRdb table keeps only in-frame clones and is missing some. The top ten clones hold roughly 3.9% of a sample with roughly 130,000 clones, 80% to 95% of them seen once. Concerning this clone itself: Its antigen is still unknown.

The ends were cut back, 5 bases at V and 4 bases at J, with 13 bases in the middle. The CDR3 has 14 amino acids. Germline CDR1 reads LNHDA; CDR2 reads SQIVND (reference sequence). Regarding the study as a whole: Baseline seropositivity occurred in only 5 to 7 AZD1222 recipients. The breadth and depth of Spike-specific TCRs increased once two AZD1222 doses had been given. The donor cohort was predominantly white British with a female majority, and clonal diversity may have been underestimated. Across the whole spike, CD4 TCRs peaked at regions 160-218 and 743-854.

The source is an adult who received the AZD1222 COVID-19 vaccine. This sample comprised peripheral blood, obtained 28 days after the second AZD1222 dose. The chain carries TRBV19 and TRBJ2-3; TRBD1 might be the D (6 bases). The CDR3 is CASSGGSFADTQYF. The CDR3 region has the DNA TGTGCCAGTAGTGGGGGCAGTTTCGCAGATACGCAGTATTTT.